The rows below give T cell receptor beta chains drawn from one sample of a study of OX40 agonist ivuxolimab in advanced cancers. This table comes from immunoSEQ multiplex PCR, and its TCRdb copy is limited to in-frame clones, with some not included. This sample yields some 73,000 clones, of which about 86% are seen a single time; roughly 8% belongs to the top ten. The sequencing used CD4+ or CD8+ T cells sorted from blood, collected in a trial of the OX40 agonist ivuxolimab. These receptors all stem from an adult with an advanced solid tumor such as melanoma, head and neck, liver or kidney cancer. The CDR3 runs from the conserved cysteine through the conserved F or W. The order of the fields is V gene, D gene, J gene, CDR3 DNA, CDR3 protein. D genes are given only for firm matches.

v_call: TRBV5-1; d_call: NA; j_call: TRBJ2-7; cdr3_nt: TGCGCCAGCAGCCTGGGACATAATACCGCCTACGAGCAGTACTTC; cdr3_aa: CASSLGHNTAYEQYF
v_call: TRBV15; d_call: TRBD1; j_call: TRBJ2-3; cdr3_nt: TGTGCCACCAGCAGGACTCCCGCAGGGGGCGAGGATACGCAGTATTTT; cdr3_aa: CATSRTPAGGEDTQYF
v_call: TRBV28; d_call: TRBD1; j_call: TRBJ1-3; cdr3_nt: TGTGCCAGCAGTTCCCCCCGGACAGGGAAAAACACCATATATTTT; cdr3_aa: CASSSPRTGKNTIYF
v_call: TRBV10-3; d_call: TRBD1; j_call: TRBJ2-1; cdr3_nt: TGTGCCATCAGTGGACCGGGACAGCAATACAATGAGCAGTTCTTC; cdr3_aa: CAISGPGQQYNEQFF
v_call: TRBV7-3; d_call: NA; j_call: TRBJ1-6; cdr3_nt: TGTGCCAGCAGTTCATTGGGGCAGGGTCGTTCACCCCTCCACTTT; cdr3_aa: CASSSLGQGRSPLHF
v_call: TRBV6-5; d_call: NA; j_call: TRBJ1-4; cdr3_nt: TGTGCCAGCAGTTACTCACAGGCGGATAATGAAAAACTGTTTTTT; cdr3_aa: CASSYSQADNEKLFF
v_call: TRBV19; d_call: TRBD1; j_call: TRBJ1-3; cdr3_nt: TGTGCCAGTAGTATGGGACAGGGGGCGTTCGGAAACACCATATATTTT; cdr3_aa: CASSMGQGAFGNTIYF
v_call: TRBV28; d_call: TRBD1; j_call: TRBJ2-2; cdr3_nt: TGTGCCAGCTTAAGGACAGGGGGGGGCGGGGAGCTGTTTTTT; cdr3_aa: CASLRTGGGGELFF
v_call: TRBV5-8; d_call: NA; j_call: TRBJ2-5; cdr3_nt: TGTGCCAGCAGCTTGGCACAGCTCTTAGAGACCCAGTACTTC; cdr3_aa: CASSLAQLLETQYF
v_call: TRBV29-1; d_call: NA; j_call: TRBJ1-1; cdr3_nt: NA; cdr3_aa: CSVGRGTGTEAFF
v_call: TRBV19; d_call: NA; j_call: TRBJ1-3; cdr3_nt: TGTGCCAGTAGTATCGGGGCCACTGGAAACACCATATATTTT; cdr3_aa: CASSIGATGNTIYF